This entry features one TCR beta chain sequence. This CDR3 comprises 14 residues. TCRdb's table, derived via immunoSEQ multiplex PCR, lists solely in-frame clones and lacks some. The sample holds over 200,000 clones; nearly 90% are singletons and the top ten take approximately 11%. These data belong to a study of blood T cell repertoires in COVID-19. Material: PBMCs or T cells enriched from blood (not recorded which). This TCR was sampled from a man aged 25 to 45 who had recovered from COVID-19. V usage is TRBV21-1 and J usage is TRBJ2-2; the DNA was not compared with TRBD2, the D call given in the table. TRBV21-1 constitutes a pseudogene. CDR3 in DNA: TGTGCCACCACCCCCGTAGAGGGAGGCGGGGAGCTGTTTTTT. This gives the protein CATTPVEGGGELFF.